This T cell receptor beta chain came from a study of blood T cell repertoires in COVID-19. Study-wide context: The samples span acute and convalescent COVID-19 from the United States, Italy and Spain.

Method: immunoSEQ multiplex PCR; TCRdb's copy keeps in-frame clones and lacks some. The data hold roughly 280,000 clones, with roughly 86% observed a single time. There are 12 residues in the CDR3. Germline CDR1 and CDR2: SGHNT and YYREEE (reference sequence). This TCR derives from an older woman with COVID-19, enrolled during active disease. This rearrangement joins TRBV5-4 to TRBJ2-7; D unclear. The DNA end is more similar to TRBJ2-5, so the J call may be wrong. Material: peripheral blood. CDR3 residues: CASSLISETQYF. The CDR3 DNA reads as TGTGCCAGCAGCTTGATTTCGGAGACCCAGTACTTC.